The rows below give T cell receptor beta chains drawn from one sample of a study of tumor-infiltrating lymphocytes in localized non-small cell lung cancer. Method: immunoSEQ multiplex PCR; TCRdb's copy keeps in-frame clones and lacks some. The profile shows around 15,000 clones, approximately 70% of them singletons. Material: lung tumor tissue. These receptors were obtained from a human donor with non-small cell lung cancer. CDR3s include the opening cysteine and the closing phenylalanine or tryptophan. Each record gives: D gene, V gene, J gene, clone size, CDR3 length, CDR3 protein, CDR3 DNA. D genes are given only for firm matches. Clone size is given for some rows only: seen once, a few or many times, or a class if the clone is expanded.

D gene: -
V gene: TRBV2
J gene: TRBJ2-5
clone size: -
CDR3 length: 13
CDR3 protein: CASSPYTGETQYF
CDR3 DNA: TGTGCCAGCAGTCCTTACACGGGGGAGACCCAGTACTTC

D gene: TRBD1
V gene: TRBV2
J gene: TRBJ2-7
clone size: -
CDR3 length: 13
CDR3 protein: CASRMTGTYEQYF
CDR3 DNA: TGTGCCAGCCGGATGACAGGGACCTACGAGCAGTACTTC

D gene: -
V gene: TRBV5-1
J gene: TRBJ2-7
clone size: -
CDR3 length: 12
CDR3 protein: CASSPSSYEQYF
CDR3 DNA: TGCGCCAGCAGCCCGAGCTCCTACGAGCAGTACTTC

D gene: TRBD1
V gene: TRBV28
J gene: TRBJ1-5
clone size: once
CDR3 length: 15
CDR3 protein: CASNGQGGSNQPQHF
CDR3 DNA: TGTGCCAGCAACGGACAGGGGGGAAGCAATCAGCCCCAGCATTTT

D gene: -
V gene: TRBV7-3
J gene: TRBJ2-7
clone size: -
CDR3 length: 15
CDR3 protein: CASSLFHGETYEQYF
CDR3 DNA: TGTGCCAGCAGCTTATTTCATGGGGAGACCTACGAGCAGTACTTC

D gene: TRBD1
V gene: TRBV27
J gene: TRBJ1-5
clone size: -
CDR3 length: 15
CDR3 protein: CASWDSQTYNQPQHF
CDR3 DNA: TGTGCCAGCTGGGACAGCCAAACCTACAATCAGCCCCAGCATTTT

D gene: -
V gene: TRBV4-1
J gene: TRBJ2-1
clone size: -
CDR3 length: 16
CDR3 protein: CASSQDVTSSYNEQFF
CDR3 DNA: TGCGCCAGCAGCCAAGATGTGACGAGCTCCTACAATGAGCAGTTCTTC

D gene: TRBD2
V gene: TRBV7-2
J gene: TRBJ2-1
clone size: -
CDR3 length: 15
CDR3 protein: CASSLAVDGRGEQFF
CDR3 DNA: TGTGCCAGCAGCTTAGCGGTAGACGGGAGGGGCGAGCAGTTCTTC

D gene: -
V gene: TRBV5-4
J gene: TRBJ1-3
clone size: -
CDR3 length: 15
CDR3 protein: CASSLGAGSGNTIYF
CDR3 DNA: TGTGCCAGCAGCTTGGGGGCGGGCTCTGGAAACACCATATATTTT

D gene: -
V gene: TRBV10-3
J gene: TRBJ1-5
clone size: few
CDR3 length: 14
CDR3 protein: CAISDLSGKQPQHF
CDR3 DNA: TGTGCCATCAGTGACCTAAGTGGGAAGCAGCCCCAGCATTTT

D gene: -
V gene: TRBV10-3
J gene: TRBJ2-1
clone size: -
CDR3 length: 13
CDR3 protein: CAIWAGANNEQFF
CDR3 DNA: TGTGCCATCTGGGCGGGGGCCAACAATGAGCAGTTCTTC

D gene: TRBD1
V gene: TRBV9
J gene: TRBJ1-4
clone size: -
CDR3 length: 17
CDR3 protein: CASSVGGLQGIREKLFF
CDR3 DNA: TGTGCCAGCAGCGTAGGGGGGCTACAGGGGATTCGTGAAAAACTGTTTTTT

D gene: -
V gene: TRBV19
J gene: TRBJ1-2
clone size: -
CDR3 length: 12
CDR3 protein: CASRGTTYGYTF
CDR3 DNA: TGTGCCAGTCGGGGGACAACCTATGGCTACACCTTC

D gene: TRBD2
V gene: TRBV9
J gene: TRBJ2-7
clone size: -
CDR3 length: 15
CDR3 protein: CASSVTGTSGMEQYF
CDR3 DNA: TGTGCCAGCAGCGTCACCGGGACTAGCGGTATGGAGCAGTACTTC

D gene: -
V gene: TRBV20-1
J gene: TRBJ2-1
clone size: -
CDR3 length: 11
CDR3 protein: CSARVFGWQFF
CDR3 DNA: TGCAGTGCTAGGGTTTTCGGGTGGCAGTTCTTC

D gene: TRBD1
V gene: TRBV6-5
J gene: TRBJ1-2
clone size: -
CDR3 length: 14
CDR3 protein: CASKPRGLDYGYTF
CDR3 DNA: TGTGCCAGCAAACCCAGGGGGTTGGACTATGGCTACACCTTC

D gene: TRBD1
V gene: TRBV27
J gene: TRBJ1-4
clone size: -
CDR3 length: 13
CDR3 protein: CASGQGLNEKLFF
CDR3 DNA: TGTGCCAGCGGACAGGGCCTTAATGAAAAACTGTTTTTT

D gene: TRBD2
V gene: TRBV7-2
J gene: TRBJ2-7
clone size: once
CDR3 length: 14
CDR3 protein: CASSSPASGYEQYF
CDR3 DNA: TGTGCCAGCAGCTCCCCGGCTAGCGGCTACGAGCAGTACTTC

D gene: TRBD2
V gene: TRBV6-5
J gene: TRBJ2-1
clone size: -
CDR3 length: 15
CDR3 protein: CASSYSGGAGNEQFF
CDR3 DNA: TGTGCCAGCAGTTACAGCGGGGGGGCCGGCAATGAGCAGTTCTTC

D gene: TRBD2
V gene: TRBV28
J gene: TRBJ2-7
clone size: -
CDR3 length: 17
CDR3 protein: CASSLWDLAGGPREQYF
CDR3 DNA: TGTGCCAGCAGTTTATGGGATTTAGCGGGAGGGCCGAGGGAGCAGTACTTC

D gene: -
V gene: TRBV6-1
J gene: TRBJ1-3
clone size: -
CDR3 length: 13
CDR3 protein: CASMTRAGNTIYF
CDR3 DNA: TGTGCCAGCATGACCAGGGCTGGAAACACCATATATTTT

D gene: -
V gene: TRBV7-2
J gene: TRBJ1-1
clone size: -
CDR3 length: 13
CDR3 protein: CASSFGPEARAFF
CDR3 DNA: TGTGCCAGCAGCTTTGGTCCGGAGGCAAGGGCTTTCTTT

D gene: TRBD1
V gene: TRBV19
J gene: TRBJ1-4
clone size: -
CDR3 length: 14
CDR3 protein: CASSSGQGIEKLFF
CDR3 DNA: TGTGCCAGTAGTTCCGGACAGGGGATTGAAAAACTGTTTTTT

D gene: TRBD1
V gene: TRBV4-1
J gene: TRBJ2-2
clone size: -
CDR3 length: 15
CDR3 protein: CASSQEGGYPGELFF
CDR3 DNA: TGCGCCAGCAGCCAAGAAGGGGGCTATCCCGGGGAGCTGTTTTTT

D gene: -
V gene: TRBV5-4
J gene: TRBJ1-2
clone size: large
CDR3 length: 15
CDR3 protein: CASRNTMSGSYGYTF
CDR3 DNA: TGTGCCAGCAGAAACACCATGTCGGGGAGTTATGGCTACACCTTC

D gene: -
V gene: TRBV28
J gene: TRBJ1-2
clone size: -
CDR3 length: 12
CDR3 protein: CASSFRVLRYTF
CDR3 DNA: TGTGCCAGCAGTTTCAGGGTTTTACGCTACACCTTC

D gene: -
V gene: TRBV9
J gene: TRBJ2-2
clone size: few
CDR3 length: 12
CDR3 protein: CASTGNAGELFF
CDR3 DNA: TGTGCCAGCACTGGAAACGCCGGGGAGCTGTTTTTT

D gene: TRBD2
V gene: TRBV29-1
J gene: TRBJ2-1
clone size: few
CDR3 length: 16
CDR3 protein: CSVVGLGTRIYNEQFF
CDR3 DNA: TGCAGCGTTGTGGGACTAGGGACTAGGATTTACAATGAGCAGTTCTTC

D gene: TRBD2
V gene: TRBV5-8
J gene: TRBJ2-3
clone size: -
CDR3 length: 15
CDR3 protein: CASSRLAGFTDTQYF
CDR3 DNA: TGTGCCAGCAGCAGACTAGCGGGGTTCACAGATACGCAGTATTTT

D gene: -
V gene: TRBV5-6
J gene: TRBJ2-7
clone size: -
CDR3 length: 14
CDR3 protein: CASSLSGMSYEQYF
CDR3 DNA: TGTGCCAGCAGCTTGTCAGGGATGTCCTACGAGCAGTACTTC

D gene: -
V gene: TRBV27
J gene: TRBJ2-2
clone size: -
CDR3 length: 14
CDR3 protein: CASSIRVQGGELFF
CDR3 DNA: TGTGCCAGCAGTATCCGGGTTCAGGGCGGGGAGCTGTTTTTT

D gene: -
V gene: TRBV6-5
J gene: TRBJ1-1
clone size: -
CDR3 length: 13
CDR3 protein: CASTTRLSTEAFF
CDR3 DNA: TGTGCCAGCACTACACGCTTGAGCACTGAAGCTTTCTTT

D gene: TRBD1
V gene: TRBV19
J gene: TRBJ2-7
clone size: -
CDR3 length: 13
CDR3 protein: CASTGQVGYEQYF
CDR3 DNA: TGTGCCAGTACCGGACAGGTTGGCTACGAGCAGTACTTC

D gene: TRBD1
V gene: TRBV19
J gene: TRBJ1-1
clone size: -
CDR3 length: 14
CDR3 protein: CASISGTGNTEAFF
CDR3 DNA: TGTGCCAGTATTTCCGGGACAGGGAACACTGAAGCTTTCTTT

D gene: -
V gene: TRBV21-1
J gene: TRBJ1-2
clone size: few
CDR3 length: 11
CDR3 protein: CASSKGGGYTF
CDR3 DNA: TGTGCCAGCAGCAAAGGAGGCGGCTACACCTTC

D gene: TRBD1
V gene: TRBV7-2
J gene: TRBJ1-1
clone size: once
CDR3 length: 14
CDR3 protein: CASSPGGLNTEAFF
CDR3 DNA: TGTGCCAGCAGCCCAGGGGGCTTGAACACTGAAGCTTTCTTT

D gene: -
V gene: TRBV7-8
J gene: TRBJ1-1
clone size: -
CDR3 length: 13
CDR3 protein: CASSLVDYTEAFF
CDR3 DNA: TGTGCCAGCAGCTTAGTGGACTACACTGAAGCTTTCTTT

D gene: TRBD2
V gene: TRBV29-1
J gene: TRBJ2-5
clone size: -
CDR3 length: 12
CDR3 protein: CSAAGGRETQYF
CDR3 DNA: TGCAGCGCTGCGGGGGGGCGAGAGACCCAGTACTTC

D gene: TRBD2
V gene: TRBV19
J gene: TRBJ2-1
clone size: -
CDR3 length: 14
CDR3 protein: CASRRLAGGYEQFF
CDR3 DNA: TGTGCCAGTAGGAGACTAGCGGGAGGTTATGAGCAGTTCTTC

D gene: -
V gene: TRBV9
J gene: TRBJ1-4
clone size: -
CDR3 length: 15
CDR3 protein: CASSASAATNEKLFF
CDR3 DNA: TGTGCCAGCAGCGCTTCAGCCGCCACTAATGAAAAACTGTTTTTT

D gene: TRBD1
V gene: TRBV7-9
J gene: TRBJ1-1
clone size: -
CDR3 length: 16
CDR3 protein: CASSLGGRTGRTEAFF
CDR3 DNA: TGTGCCAGCAGCTTAGGCGGCCGGACAGGGCGTACTGAAGCTTTCTTT

D gene: TRBD2
V gene: TRBV9
J gene: TRBJ2-3
clone size: -
CDR3 length: 15
CDR3 protein: CASSDRGVGTDTQYF
CDR3 DNA: TGTGCCAGCAGCGATCGGGGGGTCGGCACAGATACGCAGTATTTT

D gene: -
V gene: TRBV5-1
J gene: TRBJ1-3
clone size: -
CDR3 length: 16
CDR3 protein: CASSSAGAYSGNTIYF
CDR3 DNA: TGCGCCAGCAGCTCCGCGGGGGCCTACTCTGGAAACACCATATATTTT

D gene: -
V gene: TRBV7-2
J gene: TRBJ2-6
clone size: -
CDR3 length: 12
CDR3 protein: CASSLGWTDLTF
CDR3 DNA: TGTGCCAGCAGCTTAGGGTGGACGGACCTGACTTTC

D gene: -
V gene: TRBV10-3
J gene: TRBJ1-2
clone size: -
CDR3 length: 13
CDR3 protein: CAISESDRYGYTF
CDR3 DNA: TGTGCCATCAGTGAGTCGGACCGCTATGGCTACACCTTC